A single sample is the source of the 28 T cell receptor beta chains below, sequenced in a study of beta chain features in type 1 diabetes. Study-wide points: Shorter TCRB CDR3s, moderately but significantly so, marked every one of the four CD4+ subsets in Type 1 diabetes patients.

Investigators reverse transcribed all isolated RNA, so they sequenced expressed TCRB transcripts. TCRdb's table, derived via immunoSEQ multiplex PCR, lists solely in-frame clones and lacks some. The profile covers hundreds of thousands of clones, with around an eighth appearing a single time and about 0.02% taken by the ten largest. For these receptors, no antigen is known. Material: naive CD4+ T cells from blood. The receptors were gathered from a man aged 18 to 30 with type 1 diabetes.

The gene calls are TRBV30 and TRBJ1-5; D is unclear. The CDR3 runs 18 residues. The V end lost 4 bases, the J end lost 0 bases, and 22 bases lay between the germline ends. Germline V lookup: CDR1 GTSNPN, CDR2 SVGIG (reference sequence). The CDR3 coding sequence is TGTGCCTGGACCCCCGCAGACAAGGGTTCCCTTAGCAATCAGCCCCAGCATTTT. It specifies CAWTPADKGSLSNQPQHF.

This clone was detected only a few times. Written as DNA, the CDR3 is TGTGCCAGCAGTTTATCTAGGGGTAGCTCCTACGAGCAGTACTTC. Protein product: CASSLSRGSSYEQYF. The chain carries TRBV28 and TRBJ2-7; D may be TRBD1 (5 bases). The V end lost 1 base, the J end lost 0 bases, and 10 bases lay between the germline ends. The germline V gene encodes CDR1 MDHEN and CDR2 SYDVKM. The CDR3 runs 15 residues.

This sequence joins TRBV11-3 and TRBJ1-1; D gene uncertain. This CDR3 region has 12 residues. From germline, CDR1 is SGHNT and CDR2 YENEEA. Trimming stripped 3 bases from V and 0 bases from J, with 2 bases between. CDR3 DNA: TGTGCCAGCAGCTTCTTGAACACTGAAGCTTTCTTT. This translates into CASSFLNTEAFF.

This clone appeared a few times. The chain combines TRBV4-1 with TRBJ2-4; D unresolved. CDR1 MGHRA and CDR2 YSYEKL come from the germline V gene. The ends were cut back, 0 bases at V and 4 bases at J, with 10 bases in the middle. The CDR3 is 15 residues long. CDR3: CASSQDPGQKNIQYF. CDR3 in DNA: TGCGCCAGCAGCCAAGATCCCGGCCAGAAAAACATTCAGTACTTC.

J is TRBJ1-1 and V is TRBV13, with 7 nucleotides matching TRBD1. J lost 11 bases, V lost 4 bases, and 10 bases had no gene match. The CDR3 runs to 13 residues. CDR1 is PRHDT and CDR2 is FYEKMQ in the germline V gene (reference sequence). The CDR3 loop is CASSSGQAYGAFF. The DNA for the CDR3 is TGTGCCAGCAGCTCAGGACAGGCCTATGGGGCTTTCTTT.

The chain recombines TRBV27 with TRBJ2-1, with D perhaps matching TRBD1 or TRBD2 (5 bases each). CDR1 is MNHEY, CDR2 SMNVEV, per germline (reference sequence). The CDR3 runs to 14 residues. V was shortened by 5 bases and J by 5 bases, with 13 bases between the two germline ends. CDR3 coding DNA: TGTGCCAGCAGTCCCCGGGGACGGAACAATGAGCAGTTCTTC. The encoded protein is CASSPRGRNNEQFF.

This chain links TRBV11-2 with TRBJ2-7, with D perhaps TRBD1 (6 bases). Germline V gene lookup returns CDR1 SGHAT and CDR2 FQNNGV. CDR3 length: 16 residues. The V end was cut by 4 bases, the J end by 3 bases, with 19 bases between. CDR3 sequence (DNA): TGTGCCAGCAGCTCCAATGGCGGGCAGGGGCTCTACGAGCAGTACTTC. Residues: CASSSNGGQGLYEQYF.

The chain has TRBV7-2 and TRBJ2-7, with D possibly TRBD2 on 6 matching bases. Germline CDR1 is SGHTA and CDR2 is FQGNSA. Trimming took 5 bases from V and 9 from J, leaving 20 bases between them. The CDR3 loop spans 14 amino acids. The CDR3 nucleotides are TGTGCCAGCAGCACGAGGGAGGCCCCACCAGGGCAGTACTTC. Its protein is CASSTREAPPGQYF.

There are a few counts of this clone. CDR3 region: CASRDRGQGSTDTQYF. CDR3 nucleotides: TGTGCCAGCAGGGACCGAGGGCAGGGGAGCACAGATACGCAGTATTTT. J is TRBJ2-3 and V is TRBV27, with D possibly being TRBD1 (6 bases). CDR3 length: 16 residues. V was trimmed by 6 bases and J by 0 bases, leaving 16 bases between them. Germline CDR1 MNHEY, CDR2 SMNVEV (reference sequence).

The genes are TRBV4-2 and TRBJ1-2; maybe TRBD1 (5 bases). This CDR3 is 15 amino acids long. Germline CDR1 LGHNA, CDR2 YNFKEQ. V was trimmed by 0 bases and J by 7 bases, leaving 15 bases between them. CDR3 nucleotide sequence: TGTGCCAGCAGCCAAGATGGGACGGGCGGTGGTGGCTACACCTTC. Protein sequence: CASSQDGTGGGGYTF.

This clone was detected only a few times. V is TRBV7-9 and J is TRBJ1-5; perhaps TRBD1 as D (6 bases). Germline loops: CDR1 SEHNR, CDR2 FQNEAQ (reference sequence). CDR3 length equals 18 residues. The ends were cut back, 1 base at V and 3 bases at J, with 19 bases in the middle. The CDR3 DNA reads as TGTGCCAGCAGCTTAGAGTACCCGGGGGCGGGGTACAATCAGCCCCAGCATTTT. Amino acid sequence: CASSLEYPGAGYNQPQHF.

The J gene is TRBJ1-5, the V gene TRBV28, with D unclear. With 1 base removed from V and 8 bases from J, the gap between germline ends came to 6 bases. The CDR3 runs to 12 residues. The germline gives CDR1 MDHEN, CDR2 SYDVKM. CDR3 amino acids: CASSLYPEPQHF. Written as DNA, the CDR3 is TGTGCCAGCAGTTTATATCCCGAGCCCCAGCATTTT.

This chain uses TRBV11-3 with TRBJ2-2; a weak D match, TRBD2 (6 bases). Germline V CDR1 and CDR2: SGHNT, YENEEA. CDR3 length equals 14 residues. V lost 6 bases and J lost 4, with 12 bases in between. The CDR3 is CASRKGAGTGELFF. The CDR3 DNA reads TGTGCCAGCAGGAAGGGAGCGGGCACCGGGGAGCTGTTTTTT.

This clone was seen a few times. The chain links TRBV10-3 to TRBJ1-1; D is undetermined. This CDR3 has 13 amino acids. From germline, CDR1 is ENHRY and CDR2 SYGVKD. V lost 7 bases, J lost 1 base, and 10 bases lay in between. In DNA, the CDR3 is TGTGCCATCAAGGAGGAACCGAACACTGAAGCTTTCTTT. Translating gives CAIKEEPNTEAFF.

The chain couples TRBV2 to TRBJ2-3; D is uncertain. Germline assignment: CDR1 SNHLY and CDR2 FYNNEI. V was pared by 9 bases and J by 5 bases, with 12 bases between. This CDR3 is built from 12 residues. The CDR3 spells CARADVRDTQYF. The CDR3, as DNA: TGTGCCAGGGCGGACGTGCGAGATACGCAGTATTTT.

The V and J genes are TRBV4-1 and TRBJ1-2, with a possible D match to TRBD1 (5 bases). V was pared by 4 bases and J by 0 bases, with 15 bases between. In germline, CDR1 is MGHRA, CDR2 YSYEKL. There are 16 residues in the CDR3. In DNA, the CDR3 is TGCGCCAGCAGCCGAGCCGGGGCGCCAACTAACTATGGCTACACCTTC. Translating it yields CASSRAGAPTNYGYTF.

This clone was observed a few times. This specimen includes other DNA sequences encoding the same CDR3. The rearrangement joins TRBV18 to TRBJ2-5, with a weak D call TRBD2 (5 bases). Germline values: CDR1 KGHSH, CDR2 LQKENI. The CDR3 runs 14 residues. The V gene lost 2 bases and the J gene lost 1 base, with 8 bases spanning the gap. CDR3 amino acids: CASSPGGGQETQYF. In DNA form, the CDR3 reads TGTGCCAGCTCACCAGGAGGTGGCCAAGAGACCCAGTACTTC.

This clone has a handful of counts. As DNA, the CDR3 is TGTGCCAGCAGCGTAGAGGGACAGGGCCTCCGGGGCGAGCAGTACTTC. It codes for CASSVEGQGLRGEQYF. V and J are TRBV9 and TRBJ2-7; TRBD1 matches at 9 bases. The germline gives CDR1 SGDLS, CDR2 YYNGEE. This CDR3 region has 16 residues. After removal of 0 bases from V and 6 bases from J, the junction contained 10 bases not matched to a gene.

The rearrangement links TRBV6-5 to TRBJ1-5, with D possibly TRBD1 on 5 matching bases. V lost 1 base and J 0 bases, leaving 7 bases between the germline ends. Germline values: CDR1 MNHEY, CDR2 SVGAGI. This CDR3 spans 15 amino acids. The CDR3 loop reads CASSYLGDSNQPQHF. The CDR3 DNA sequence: TGTGCCAGCAGTTACTTGGGGGATAGCAATCAGCCCCAGCATTTT.

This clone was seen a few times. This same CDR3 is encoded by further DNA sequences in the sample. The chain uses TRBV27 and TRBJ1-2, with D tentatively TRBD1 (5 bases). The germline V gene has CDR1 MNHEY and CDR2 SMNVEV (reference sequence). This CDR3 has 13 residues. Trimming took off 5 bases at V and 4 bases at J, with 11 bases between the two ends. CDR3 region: CASSPTGGYGYTF. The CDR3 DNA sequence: TGTGCCAGCAGTCCAACAGGTGGCTATGGCTACACCTTC.

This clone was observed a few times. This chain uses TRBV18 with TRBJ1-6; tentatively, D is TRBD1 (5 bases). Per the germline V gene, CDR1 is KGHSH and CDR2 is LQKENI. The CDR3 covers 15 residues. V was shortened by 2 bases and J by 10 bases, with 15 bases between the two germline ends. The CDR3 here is CASSPTQGPESPLHF. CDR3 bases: TGTGCCAGCTCACCAACGCAGGGACCCGAATCACCCCTCCACTTT.

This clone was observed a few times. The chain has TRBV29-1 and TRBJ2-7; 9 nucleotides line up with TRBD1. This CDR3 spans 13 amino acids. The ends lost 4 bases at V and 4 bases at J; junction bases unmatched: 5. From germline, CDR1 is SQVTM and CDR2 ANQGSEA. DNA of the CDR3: TGCAGCGTTGTGGGACAGGGTGGGTACGAGCAGTACTTC. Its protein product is CSVVGQGGYEQYF.

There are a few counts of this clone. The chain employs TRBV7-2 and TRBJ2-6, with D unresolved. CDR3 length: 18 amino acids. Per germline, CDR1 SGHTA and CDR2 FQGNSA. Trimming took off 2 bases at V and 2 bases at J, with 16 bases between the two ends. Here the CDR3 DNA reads TGTGCCAGCAGCTTATTTCGTATCCCCCTGGCTGGGGCCAACGTCCTGACTTTC. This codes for CASSLFRIPLAGANVLTF.

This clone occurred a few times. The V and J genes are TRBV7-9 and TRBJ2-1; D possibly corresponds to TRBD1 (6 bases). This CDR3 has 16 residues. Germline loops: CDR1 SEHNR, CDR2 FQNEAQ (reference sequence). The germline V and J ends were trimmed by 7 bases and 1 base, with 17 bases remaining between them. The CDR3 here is CASTQLTGLSYNEQFF. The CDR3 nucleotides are TGTGCCAGCACCCAACTCACAGGGCTTTCCTACAATGAGCAGTTCTTC.

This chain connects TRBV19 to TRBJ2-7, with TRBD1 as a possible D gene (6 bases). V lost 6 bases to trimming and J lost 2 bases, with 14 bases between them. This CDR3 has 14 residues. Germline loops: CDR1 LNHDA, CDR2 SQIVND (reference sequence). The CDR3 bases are TGTGCCAGTAGCCCGACAGGTGACCCCTACGAGCAGTACTTC. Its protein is CASSPTGDPYEQYF.

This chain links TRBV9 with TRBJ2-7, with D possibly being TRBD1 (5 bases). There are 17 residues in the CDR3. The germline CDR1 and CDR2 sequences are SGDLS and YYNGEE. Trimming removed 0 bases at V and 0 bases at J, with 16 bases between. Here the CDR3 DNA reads TGTGCCAGCAGCGTAGGGGGTGGACACGGAACCTCCTACGAGCAGTACTTC. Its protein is CASSVGGGHGTSYEQYF.

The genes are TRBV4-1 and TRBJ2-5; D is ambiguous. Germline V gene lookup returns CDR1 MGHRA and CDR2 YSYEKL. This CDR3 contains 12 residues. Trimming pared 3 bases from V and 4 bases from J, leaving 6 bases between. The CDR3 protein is CASSHAAETQYF. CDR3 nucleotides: TGCGCCAGCAGCCATGCCGCAGAGACCCAGTACTTC.

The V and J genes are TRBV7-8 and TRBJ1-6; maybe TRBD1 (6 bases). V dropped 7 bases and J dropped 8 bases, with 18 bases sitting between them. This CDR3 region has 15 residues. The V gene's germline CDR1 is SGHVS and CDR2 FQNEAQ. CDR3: CASTLQGRGDSPLHF. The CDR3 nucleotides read TGTGCCAGCACCCTCCAGGGCAGGGGCGATTCACCCCTCCACTTT.